The 3 T cell receptor beta chains in this list originate from one sample, sequenced in a study of T-cell memory formation after mild COVID-19 (dated by TCRdb to the early 2020s). Libraries came from 5' RACE. The listed sequencing device is Illumina NovaSeq 6000. The public sequencing data were trimmed at Q25 with fastp and processed into clonotypes with MiXCR by TCRdb, which kept only in-frame beta chains. All rows with the same CDR3 protein become a single entry with the most common DNA and genes. Counted in this sample were around 430,000 distinct CDR3 sequences; 15% to 20% of them appeared once. The top ten clones comprise under 25% of the sample. What was sequenced was PBMCs or a T cell subset sorted from them (not recorded which). All receptors derive from a man aged 18 to 30 who had mild COVID-19 (a few samples of this study predate the infection). The sample titles of this study are shuffled in the database, so cell type and time point are left out; the donor was told from shared clones.

In this sample, this clonotype turned up many times. This chain uses TRBV20-1 with TRBJ1-2; possibly TRBD1 for D (6 bases). This CDR3 comprises 12 residues. V lost 5 bases to trimming and J lost 3 bases, with 10 bases between them. Germline CDR1 reads DFQATT; CDR2 reads SNEGSKA (reference sequence). In DNA, the CDR3 is TGCAGTGCTGTTACAGGGTACTATGGCTACACCTTC. Residues: CSAVTGYYGYTF.

This clonotype was recorded a few times. J is TRBJ1-5 and V is TRBV7-2, with D possibly being TRBD1 (5 bases). The CDR3 sequence is 15 residues long. Germline V lookup: CDR1 SGHTA, CDR2 FQGNSA. Trimming removed 4 bases from V and 2 bases from J, with 12 bases in between. The CDR3 region is CASSYRGVGNQPQHF. The DNA of the CDR3 is TGTGCCAGCAGCTACAGAGGGGTGGGCAATCAGCCCCAGCATTTT. The full variable domain, its missing parts supplied by reference TRBV7-2 and TRBJ1-5, is GAGVSQSPSNKVTEKGKDVELRCDPISGHTALYWYRQSLGQGLEFLIYFQGNSAPDKSGLPSDRFSAERTGGSVSTLTIQRTQQEDSAVYLCASSYRGVGNQPQHFGDGTRLSIL.

The rearrangement uses TRBV20-1 and TRBJ1-6; D is uncertain. Germline-derived CDR1 and CDR2 are DFQATT and SNEGSKA (reference sequence). This CDR3 region has 14 residues. CDR3 loop: CGTAGLVENSPLHF. CDR3 coding DNA: TGCGGCACGGCCGGTCTGGTTGAAAATTCACCCCTCCACTTT.